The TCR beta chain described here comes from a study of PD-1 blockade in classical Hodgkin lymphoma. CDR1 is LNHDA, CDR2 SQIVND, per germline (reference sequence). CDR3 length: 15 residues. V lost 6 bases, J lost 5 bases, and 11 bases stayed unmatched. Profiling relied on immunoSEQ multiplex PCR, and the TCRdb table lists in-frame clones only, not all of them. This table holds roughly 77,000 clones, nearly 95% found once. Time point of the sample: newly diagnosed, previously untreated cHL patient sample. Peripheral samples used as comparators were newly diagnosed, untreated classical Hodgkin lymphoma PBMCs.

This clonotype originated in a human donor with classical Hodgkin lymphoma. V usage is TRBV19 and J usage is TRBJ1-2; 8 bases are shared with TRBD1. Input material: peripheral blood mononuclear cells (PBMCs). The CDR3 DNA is TGTGCCAGTAGGAGGACGGGAGGACAGGGTTATGGCTACACCTTC. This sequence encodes CASRRTGGQGYGYTF.